Sequencing of this T cell receptor (beta chain) was carried out in a study of shared clonotypes between healthy human individuals. Whole-study findings and limits: Non-shared clonotypes displayed generation probabilities falling below those of clonotypes present in all four donors. A handful of donors shared roughly 5% of their naive CD4 clonotypes. Investigators expected sequencing depth to affect clonotype sharing among donors.

The germline CDR1 and CDR2 sequences are DFQATT and SNEGSKA (reference sequence). V was clipped by 7 bases and J by 14 bases, with 16 bases between them. This CDR3 spans 10 amino acids. Note on this clone: Its specificity is not known.

Using immunoSEQ multiplex PCR, the repertoire was profiled, and TCRdb retains in-frame clones only, with some absent. The sample records roughly 1.4 million clones, around 98.5% being singletons. The TCR sequence derives from a man aged 25 to 40 in good health. The chain links TRBV20-1 to TRBJ2-3; tentatively, D is TRBD2 (6 bases). Input material: naive CD4+ T cells sorted from blood. The subset is: CD45RA+ positively selected. CDR3 sequence (DNA): TGCAGTGGCGAGGCGGGGCCTGGGTATTTT. It codes for CSGEAGPGYF.